This TCR beta chain was recovered during a study of blood T cell repertoires in COVID-19. Study-wide context: Samples of COVID-19 (acute and convalescent) were obtained from the United States, Italy and Spain.

This clone occurred a few times. The Seattle patients, enrolled during active infection, were followed longitudinally. The V and J ends lost 3 bases and 7 bases respectively, with 15 bases between them. Germline CDR1 and CDR2: SEHNR and FQNEAQ (reference sequence). The CDR3 is 14 amino acids. Measured with immunoSEQ multiplex PCR; TCRdb has only the in-frame clones, and not every one. The sample yields 150,000 to 200,000 clones, more than 80% seen once. The clonotype originates from a woman in her thirties or forties with COVID-19, enrolled during active disease. The specimen was peripheral blood. V is TRBV7-9 and J is TRBJ1-1; TRBD1 might be the D (5 bases). CDR3 region: CASSFDSLAFEAFF. The CDR3 DNA sequence: TGTGCCAGCAGCTTTGACAGCTTGGCGTTTGAAGCTTTCTTT.